This T cell receptor (beta chain) is drawn from a study of beta chain features in type 1 diabetes. This CDR3 region has 13 residues. Trimming took 4 bases from V and 0 from J, leaving 5 bases between them. Germline loops: CDR1 KGHSH, CDR2 LQKENI. A word on this clone: Antigen: not known. At the DNA level, this CDR3 is encoded by other sequences in the same sample as well.

Expressed TCRB transcripts were sequenced, since all the RNA that had been isolated was reverse transcribed. This table comes from immunoSEQ multiplex PCR, and its TCRdb copy is limited to in-frame clones, with some not included. The sample records hundreds of thousands of clones, over 11% being singletons. The study's findings and limits: The study found moderately but significantly shorter TCRB CDR3s in all four CD4+ subsets of Type 1 diabetes patients.

The gene calls are TRBV18 and TRBJ2-3; D not resolved. Sequencing was performed on naive CD4+ T cells from blood. This sequence originates from a man younger than 35 with type 1 diabetes. The CDR3 DNA is TGTGCCAGCTCACGGCCGAGCACAGATACGCAGTATTTT. It is translated as CASSRPSTDTQYF.